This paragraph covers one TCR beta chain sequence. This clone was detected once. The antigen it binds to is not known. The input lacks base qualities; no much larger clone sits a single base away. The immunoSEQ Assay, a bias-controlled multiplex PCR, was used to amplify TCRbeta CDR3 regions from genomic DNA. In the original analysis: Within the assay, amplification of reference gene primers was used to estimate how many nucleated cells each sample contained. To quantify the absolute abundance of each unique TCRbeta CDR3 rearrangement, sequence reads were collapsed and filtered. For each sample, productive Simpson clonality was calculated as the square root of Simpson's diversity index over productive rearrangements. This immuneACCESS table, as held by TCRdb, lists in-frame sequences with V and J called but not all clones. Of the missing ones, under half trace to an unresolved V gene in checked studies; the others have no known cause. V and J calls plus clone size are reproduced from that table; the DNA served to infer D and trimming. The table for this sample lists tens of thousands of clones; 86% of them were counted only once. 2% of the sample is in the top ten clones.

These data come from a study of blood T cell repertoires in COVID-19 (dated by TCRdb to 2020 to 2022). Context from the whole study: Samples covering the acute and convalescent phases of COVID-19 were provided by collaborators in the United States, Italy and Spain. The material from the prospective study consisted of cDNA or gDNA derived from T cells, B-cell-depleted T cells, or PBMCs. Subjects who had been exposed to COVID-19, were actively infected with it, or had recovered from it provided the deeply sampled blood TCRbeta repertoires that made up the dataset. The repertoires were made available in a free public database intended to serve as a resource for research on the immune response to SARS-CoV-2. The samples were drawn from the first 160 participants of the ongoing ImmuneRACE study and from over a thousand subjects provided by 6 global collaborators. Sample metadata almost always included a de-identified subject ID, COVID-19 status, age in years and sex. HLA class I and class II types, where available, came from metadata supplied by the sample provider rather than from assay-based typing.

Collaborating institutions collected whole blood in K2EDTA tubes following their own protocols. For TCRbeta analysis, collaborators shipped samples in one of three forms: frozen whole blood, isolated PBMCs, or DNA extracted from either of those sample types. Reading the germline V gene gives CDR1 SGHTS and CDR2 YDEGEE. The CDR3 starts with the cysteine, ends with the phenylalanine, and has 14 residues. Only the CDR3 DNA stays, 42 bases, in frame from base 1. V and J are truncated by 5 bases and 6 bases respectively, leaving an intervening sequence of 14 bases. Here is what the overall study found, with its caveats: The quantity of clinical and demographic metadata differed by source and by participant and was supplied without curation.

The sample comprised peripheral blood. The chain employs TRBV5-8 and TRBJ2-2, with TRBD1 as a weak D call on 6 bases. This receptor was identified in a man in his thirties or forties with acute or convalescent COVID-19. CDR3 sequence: CASSSDRIAGELFF. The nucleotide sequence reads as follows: TGTGCCAGCAGTTCCGACAGGATAGCCGGGGAGCTGTTTTTT.